These 26 T cell receptor beta chains were sequenced from one sample in a study of long-term antiretroviral therapy in people with HIV. The assay used was immunoSEQ (version v3.0), run at survey level. Generated by immunoSEQ multiplex PCR, the TCRdb table keeps only in-frame clones and is missing some. The repertoire holds a few thousand clones, approximately 90% seen once, with about 6.3% in the top ten. Here the sequenced sample was unsorted PBMCs, taken 1.3 years after starting antiretroviral therapy. These receptors came from a woman in her forties or fifties with HIV.

The chain recombines TRBV7-8 with TRBJ1-5; no definite D call. This CDR3 has 11 amino acids. V lost 1 base and J lost 7, with 2 bases in between. CDR1 is SGHVS, CDR2 FQNEAQ, per germline. CDR3 nucleotide sequence: TGTGCCAGCAGCTTAGACCAGCCCCAGCATTTT. Its protein product is CASSLDQPQHF.

The V call is TRBV7-3, the J call TRBJ2-1, with 8 bases aligning to TRBD2. The CDR3 extends over 15 amino acids. Looked up from germline, CDR1 is SGHTA and CDR2 is FQGTGA. With 1 base clipped from V and 8 bases from J, the junction kept 7 bases outside the gene matches. As DNA, the CDR3 is TGTGCCAGCAGCTTAATCGGGGGGGCTGGGGATGAGCAGTTCTTC. Protein sequence: CASSLIGGAGDEQFF.

The chain employs TRBV5-1 and TRBJ1-4, with TRBD1 as a possible D gene (6 bases). In germline, CDR1 is SGHRS, CDR2 YFSETQ. Deletions cut 7 bases from V and 7 bases from J, with 14 bases between. CDR3 size: 13 residues. CDR3 DNA sequence: TGCGCCAGCGGGGACGGGACAACTGAAAAACTGTTTTTT. Protein product: CASGDGTTEKLFF.

This rearrangement joins TRBV7-9 to TRBJ2-1; D is unresolved. Germline V CDR1 and CDR2: SEHNR, FQNEAQ (reference sequence). Trimming shortened V by 2 bases and J by 4 bases, and 6 bases separated the two germline ends. The CDR3 has 13 amino acids. This CDR3 is CASSLTPYNEQFF. The CDR3 nucleotides are TGTGCCAGCAGCTTAACGCCTTACAATGAGCAGTTCTTC.

This chain connects TRBV10-3 to TRBJ2-2; 8 nucleotides agree with TRBD1. V dropped 4 bases and J dropped 1; count of bases not matched to a gene: 8. Germline CDR1 ENHRY, CDR2 SYGVKD. The CDR3 totals 17 residues. The CDR3 region has the DNA TGTGCCATCAGTGCCCCTGGACAGGGAAGGAACACCGGGGAGCTGTTTTTT. Encoded protein: CAISAPGQGRNTGELFF.

The V gene is TRBV7-9, the J gene TRBJ2-3, with 8 bases matching TRBD2. CDR3 length equals 16 residues. CDR1 is SEHNR and CDR2 is FQNEAQ in the germline V gene (reference sequence). The V gene end was trimmed by 2 bases and the J gene end by 0 bases; junction bases not matched to a gene: 4. CDR3 sequence reads: CASSLMRGASTDTQYF. The CDR3 DNA reads TGTGCCAGCAGCTTAATGCGGGGGGCAAGCACAGATACGCAGTATTTT. Together with reference TRBV7-9 and TRBJ2-3, the CDR3 gives the full variable domain: DTGVSQNPRHKITKRGQNVTFRCDPISEHNRLYWYRQTLGQGPEFLTYFQNEAQLEKSRLLSDRFSAERPKGSFSTLEIQRTEQGDSAMYLCASSLMRGASTDTQYFGPGTRLTVL.

This chain uses TRBV5-4 with TRBJ2-7; D could derive from TRBD1 or TRBD2 (5 bases each). Trimming took off 4 bases at V and 4 bases at J, with 24 bases between the two ends. Germline loops: CDR1 SGHNT, CDR2 YYREEE (reference sequence). The CDR3 consists of 17 residues. The CDR3 nucleotides are TGTGCCAGCAGCCCCGGTCCGGGGCCTGGACGTGGGTACGAGCAGTACTTC. It yields the protein CASSPGPGPGRGYEQYF.

V usage is TRBV11-2 and J usage is TRBJ1-4, with D perhaps TRBD1 (6 bases). With 5 bases removed from V and 0 bases from J, the gap between germline ends came to 10 bases. The CDR3 runs 15 residues. The germline V gene has CDR1 SGHAT and CDR2 FQNNGV. CDR3 region: CASSPWTATNEKLFF. CDR3 in DNA: TGTGCCAGCAGCCCTTGGACAGCAACTAATGAAAAACTGTTTTTT.

This chain uses TRBV30 with TRBJ2-3; the match to TRBD2 covers 8 bases. The junction had 13 bases not matched to a gene; V was cut back by 2 bases and J by 0 bases. Germline CDR1 is GTSNPN and CDR2 is SVGIG (reference sequence). This CDR3 region has 18 residues. DNA for the CDR3: TGTGCCTGGAGTAGTTCGGGCGGGGGGAGACCTAGCACAGATACGCAGTATTTT. Its translation: CAWSSSGGGRPSTDTQYF.

The chain carries TRBV21-1 and TRBJ2-1. TRBV21-1 counts as a pseudogene. CDR3 size: 15 residues. The CDR3: CASRSLHHSDNEQFF. The CDR3 nucleotides are TGTGCCAGCAGATCGCTACACCATTCCGACAATGAGCAGTTCTTC.

J is TRBJ2-6 and V is TRBV2; 10 bases align to TRBD1. This CDR3 is built from 16 residues. The junction had 4 bases not matched to a gene; V was cut back by 8 bases and J by 0 bases. Germline CDR1 and CDR2: SNHLY and FYNNEI. The CDR3 DNA sequence: TGTGCCAGCCGGGACAGGGGCCTCTCTGGGGCCAACGTCCTGACTTTC. Protein product: CASRDRGLSGANVLTF. The full variable domain, rest sourced from reference TRBV2 and TRBJ2-6, is EPEVTQTPSHQVTQMGQEVILRCVPISNHLYFYWYRQILGQKVEFLVSFYNNEISEKSEIFDDQFSVERPDGSNFTLKIRSTKLEDSAMYFCASRDRGLSGANVLTFGAGSRLTVL.

V is TRBV18 and J is TRBJ1-2; 12 bases agree with TRBD1. CDR3 length: 15 amino acids. Germline V CDR1 and CDR2: KGHSH, LQKENI. V lost 3 bases to trimming and J lost 6 bases; unmatched junction nucleotides: 5. Written as DNA, the CDR3 is TGTGCCAGCTCACCGCGGGACAGGGGGCGAGATGGCTACACCTTC. It yields the protein CASSPRDRGRDGYTF.

The V call is TRBV5-6, the J call TRBJ1-3, with a tentative D call TRBD1 (6 bases). The CDR3 is 15 amino acids. Trimming removed 1 base at V and 2 bases at J, with 10 bases between. Looked up from germline, CDR1 is SGHDT and CDR2 is YYEEEE. Here the CDR3 DNA reads TGTGCCAGCAGCTTGACGGGGGGCCCTGGAAACACCATATATTTT. Translating gives CASSLTGGPGNTIYF. Complete variable domain (other parts from reference TRBV5-6 and TRBJ1-3): DAGVTQSPTHLIKTRGQQVTLRCSPKSGHDTVSWYQQALGQGPQFIFQYYEEEERQRGNFPDRFSGHQFPNYSSELNVNALLLGDSALYLCASSLTGGPGNTIYFGEGSWLTVV.

The chain uses TRBV6-1 and TRBJ2-7, with 9 bases matching TRBD1. CDR1 is MNHNS, CDR2 SASEGT, per germline. Unmatched junction bases numbered 6, after V lost 3 bases and J lost 3 bases. The CDR3 is 15 residues long. CDR3 DNA sequence: TGTGCCAGCAGTGAGTTCGGGACAGGGATCTACGAGCAGTACTTC. The encoded protein is CASSEFGTGIYEQYF.

The rearrangement joins TRBV6-5 to TRBJ1-5; weak D call: TRBD1 (5 bases). The germline V gene encodes CDR1 MNHEY and CDR2 SVGAGI. The CDR3 is 15 amino acids. Trimming removed 6 bases at V and 7 bases at J, with 19 bases between. The CDR3 region is CASRLTREKGQPQHF. The CDR3 DNA reads as TGTGCCAGCAGGTTGACCAGGGAGAAAGGGCAGCCCCAGCATTTT.

The chain is built from TRBV11-2 and TRBJ1-4; a weak D match, TRBD1 (5 bases). V shed 5 bases and J shed 3 bases, with 16 bases lying between them. Germline V CDR1 and CDR2: SGHAT, FQNNGV. The CDR3 is 16 residues long. Here the CDR3 reads CASSQGRVPANEKLFF. CDR3 in DNA: TGTGCCAGCAGCCAGGGAAGGGTCCCCGCTAATGAAAAACTGTTTTTT.

This clone appeared once. This chain uses TRBV7-9 with TRBJ1-6; the match to TRBD1 covers 7 bases. Germline loops: CDR1 SEHNR, CDR2 FQNEAQ (reference sequence). The J segment lost 14 bases and the V segment lost 5 bases, leaving 6 bases of the junction unmatched. The CDR3 runs 12 residues. The CDR3 region has the DNA TGTGCCAGCAGCACCTTACAGGGGACCCTCCACTTT. Encoded protein: CASSTLQGTLHF. The entire variable domain, with the rest obtained from reference TRBV7-9 and TRBJ1-6, is as follows: DTGVSQNPRHKITKRGQNVTFRCDPISEHNRLYWYRQTLGQGPEFLTYFQNEAQLEKSRLLSDRFSAERPKGSFSTLEIQRTEQGDSAMYLCASSTLQGTLHFGNGTRLTVT.

This rearrangement joins TRBV18 to TRBJ1-4; TRBD1 might be the D (5 bases). V was clipped by 4 bases and J by 4 bases, with 13 bases between them. Germline CDR1 reads KGHSH; CDR2 reads LQKENI. The CDR3 covers 15 residues. The CDR3 region has the DNA TGTGCCAGCTCACGGTCGGAGGGACTTAATGAAAAACTGTTTTTT. It is translated as CASSRSEGLNEKLFF. Looking up the rest from reference TRBV18 and TRBJ1-4 gives the full variable domain: NAGVMQNPRHLVRRRGQEARLRCSPMKGHSHVYWYRQLPEEGLKFMVYLQKENIIDESGMPKERFSAEFPKEGPSILRIQQVVRGDSAAYFCASSRSEGLNEKLFFGSGTQLSVL.

The chain employs TRBV5-1 and TRBJ2-1; TRBD1 aligns across 10 bases. Trimming removed 5 bases from V and 5 bases from J; junction bases left unmatched: 7. Germline V gene sequence: CDR1 SGHRS, CDR2 YFSETQ. This CDR3 comprises 15 residues. The CDR3 reads CASRAGTGDHNEQFF. In DNA form, the CDR3 reads TGCGCCAGCAGGGCCGGGACAGGGGACCACAATGAGCAGTTCTTC.

This chain uses TRBV9 with TRBJ2-5; no reliable D call. The CDR3 extends over 12 amino acids. Germline loops: CDR1 SGDLS, CDR2 YYNGEE. The V end was cut by 0 bases, the J end by 4 bases, with 4 bases between. CDR3 loop: CASSVDLETQYF. The CDR3 DNA is TGTGCCAGCAGCGTAGATCTAGAGACCCAGTACTTC.

J is TRBJ1-1 and V is TRBV6-4; possible D gene TRBD1, 6 bases. CDR3 length: 15 amino acids. CDR1 is MRHNA and CDR2 is SNTAGT in the germline V gene. Trimming cost V 11 bases and J 2 bases, with 21 bases left between them. The DNA for the CDR3 is TGTGCCGGCCCGGGACATCCGCCCCCCAACACTGAAGCTTTCTTT. Its protein product is CAGPGHPPPNTEAFF.

In DNA, the CDR3 is TGTGCCAGCAGAAGGGAAACGATCTCCTACGAGCAGTACTTC. This encodes CASRRETISYEQYF. The chain recombines TRBV2 with TRBJ2-7; D uncertain. Deletions cut 6 bases from V and 0 bases from J, with 12 bases between. This CDR3 has 14 amino acids. Germline V gives CDR1 SNHLY, CDR2 FYNNEI.

This rearrangement joins TRBV13 to TRBJ2-4; TRBD2 matches 7 bases. The germline gives CDR1 PRHDT, CDR2 FYEKMQ (reference sequence). V shed 1 base, J shed 3 bases, and the junction held 0 bases outside the gene matches. The CDR3 length is 14 residues. The CDR3 region has the DNA TGTGCCAGCAGCTTAGCGGGGGGCAAAAACATTCAGTACTTC. Translated: CASSLAGGKNIQYF.

The genes are TRBV7-6 and TRBJ2-3, with 12 bases lining up with TRBD2. This CDR3 has 16 residues. V trimming: 1 base; J trimming: 3 bases; junction bases outside the gene matches: 2. Germline CDR1 and CDR2: SGHVS and FNYEAQ. The CDR3 DNA is TGTGCCAGCAGCTTAGGGACTAGCGGGGCGACAGATACGCAGTATTTT. This codes for CASSLGTSGATDTQYF.

The genes are TRBV4-1 and TRBJ2-3; D perhaps matches TRBD2 (6 bases). Trimming took off 0 bases at V and 2 bases at J, with 9 bases between the two ends. The CDR3 is 15 residues long. CDR1 and CDR2 (germline): MGHRA, YSYEKL. CDR3 residues: CASSQDRGSTDTQYF. For the CDR3, the DNA is TGCGCCAGCAGCCAAGATCGGGGGTCCACAGATACGCAGTATTTT.

This chain connects TRBV7-6 to TRBJ1-2, with 7 nucleotides matching TRBD1. Trimming cost V 0 bases and J 5 bases; bases outside gene matches: 18. Germline V gene data show CDR1 as SGHVS and CDR2 as FNYEAQ. The CDR3 has 19 residues. As DNA, the CDR3 is TGTGCCAGCAGCTTAGCGTTGGCAGGGGGTACCCTCCCTCTATATGGCTACACCTTC. Its protein is CASSLALAGGTLPLYGYTF.